Listed here are 28 T cell receptor beta chains from one sample, sequenced in a study of blood T cell repertoires in COVID-19. Sequencing was performed with immunoSEQ multiplex PCR; in TCRdb, only in-frame clones are kept and a portion is missing. The sample includes just under 80,000 clones, roughly 88% of them seen just once. What was sequenced was peripheral blood. These receptors were collected from a human donor in a cohort sampled during active COVID-19.

V gene TRBV5-4 combines with J gene TRBJ2-3, with 9 bases that match TRBD2. V shed 0 bases and J 8 bases; nucleotides not matched to a gene: 10. In germline, CDR1 is SGHNT, CDR2 YYREEE (reference sequence). This CDR3 has 16 amino acids. CDR3 region: CASSLGLAGMGGTQYF. DNA for the CDR3: TGTGCCAGCAGCTTGGGGCTAGCGGGGATGGGTGGTACGCAGTATTTT.

The chain combines TRBV2 with TRBJ1-1, with a tentative D call TRBD1 (6 bases). Germline V gives CDR1 SNHLY, CDR2 FYNNEI. The V end lost 5 bases, the J end lost 0 bases, and 10 bases lay between the germline ends. This CDR3 comprises 14 residues. CDR3: CASSSAGVNTEAFF. CDR3 DNA sequence: TGTGCCAGCAGTTCGGCAGGGGTGAACACTGAAGCTTTCTTT. The whole variable domain, filled in from reference TRBV2 and TRBJ1-1, reads EPEVTQTPSHQVTQMGQEVILRCVPISNHLYFYWYRQILGQKVEFLVSFYNNEISEKSEIFDDQFSVERPDGSNFTLKIRSTKLEDSAMYFCASSSAGVNTEAFFGQGTRLTVV.

This sequence joins TRBV19 and TRBJ1-5; 7 bases agree with TRBD1. Germline V CDR1 and CDR2: LNHDA, SQIVND (reference sequence). This CDR3 is built from 15 residues. V lost 10 bases and J lost 6; bases outside the gene matches: 15. The CDR3 DNA reads TGTGCCACTACGGGACAGAACTCTTTCCGTCAGCCCCAGCATTTT. Translating it yields CATTGQNSFRQPQHF.

This clone was recorded only once. The chain links TRBV3-1 (or the pseudogene TRBV3-2) to TRBJ1-4; D is perhaps TRBD1 (5 bases). CDR3 length: 15 residues. CDR1 is LGHDT and CDR2 is YNNKEL in the germline V gene (reference sequence). The V gene lost 0 bases and the J gene lost 5 bases, with 10 bases spanning the gap. The CDR3 bases are TGTGCCAGCAGCCAAGACGCAGGGCTCAATGAAAAACTGTTTTTT. This gives the protein CASSQDAGLNEKLFF.

The J gene is TRBJ2-7, the V gene TRBV12-3 or TRBV12-4, with 9 positions matching TRBD1. The CDR3 is 13 residues long. J lost 5 bases, V lost 6 bases, and 5 bases had no gene match. CDR3 nucleotides: TGTGCCAGCAGCCCGGGACAGGGAAACGAGCAGTACTTC. Its translation is CASSPGQGNEQYF.

The V call is TRBV15, the J call TRBJ2-5; D may be TRBD1 (6 bases). With 0 bases removed from V and 1 base from J, the gap between germline ends came to 12 bases. Germline V lookup: CDR1 LNHNV, CDR2 YYDKDF (reference sequence). This CDR3 has 16 residues. CDR3 in DNA: TGTGCCACCAGCAGAGATCTCGGGACACCCCAAGAGACCCAGTACTTC. Amino acid sequence: CATSRDLGTPQETQYF.

The chain is built from TRBV6-5 and TRBJ2-3; maybe TRBD2 (7 bases). The ends were cut back, 4 bases at V and 9 bases at J, with 20 bases in the middle. This CDR3 contains 15 residues. Germline CDR1 and CDR2: MNHEY and SVGAGI. The CDR3 DNA sequence: TGTGCCAGCAGTTGGGGGGGAGGGGGTGGTGAGACGCAGTATTTT. As protein: CASSWGGGGGETQYF.

The chain carries TRBV9 and TRBJ2-5, with D possibly being TRBD2 (7 bases). Per the germline V gene, CDR1 is SGDLS and CDR2 is YYNGEE. This CDR3 region has 15 residues. Trimming took 2 bases from V and 4 from J, leaving 15 bases between them. CDR3 bases: TGTGCCAGCAGCGTTGCGGGGGCGACGCTAGAGACCCAGTACTTC. This translates into CASSVAGATLETQYF.

The chain uses TRBV9 and TRBJ1-4; 7 nucleotides align to TRBD1. CDR1 SGDLS and CDR2 YYNGEE come from the germline V gene. J lost 8 bases, V lost 3 bases, and 7 bases had no gene match. The CDR3 is 14 residues long. The CDR3: CASSEGTAIEKLFF. CDR3 DNA sequence: TGTGCCAGCAGCGAAGGGACAGCCATAGAAAAACTGTTTTTT.

CDR3 loop: CASSLSGQGQNIQYF. In DNA form, the CDR3 reads TGTGCCAGCAGTTTATCTGGACAGGGCCAAAACATTCAGTACTTC. V usage is TRBV28 and J usage is TRBJ2-4; TRBD1 aligns across 8 bases. Trimming took 1 base from V and 5 from J; bases not matched to a gene: 4. This CDR3 is 15 amino acids long. Germline CDR1 reads MDHEN; CDR2 reads SYDVKM.

The chain has TRBV13 and TRBJ2-1, with TRBD2 identical over 9 bases. CDR1 is PRHDT, CDR2 FYEKMQ, per germline (reference sequence). There are 17 residues in the CDR3. V lost 5 bases to trimming and J lost 2 bases; unmatched junction nucleotides: 10. CDR3 bases: TGTGCCAGCAGCCCCCGCAGACGGACTAGCGCCTACAATGAGCAGTTCTTC. As protein: CASSPRRRTSAYNEQFF. The variable domain in full, with the rest retrieved from reference TRBV13 and TRBJ2-1, is AAGVIQSPRHLIKEKRETATLKCYPIPRHDTVYWYQQGPGQDPQFLISFYEKMQSDKGSIPDRFSAQQFSDYHSELNMSSLELGDSALYFCASSPRRRTSAYNEQFFGPGTRLTVL.

The V gene is TRBV19, the J gene TRBJ2-6; TRBD1 matches 12 bases. Per the germline V gene, CDR1 is LNHDA and CDR2 is SQIVND (reference sequence). This CDR3 is 17 amino acids long. The V and J ends lost 4 bases and 3 bases, in that order; junction bases with no gene match: 4. The DNA of the CDR3 is TGTGCCAGTAGTACCGGGACAGGGGGCTTTGGGGCCAACGTCCTGACTTTC. Translating gives CASSTGTGGFGANVLTF.

The V gene is TRBV19, the J gene TRBJ1-2, with TRBD1 matching over 7 bases. The CDR3 consists of 15 residues. Germline loops: CDR1 LNHDA, CDR2 SQIVND (reference sequence). With V trimmed by 4 bases and J by 6 bases, 11 bases remained unmatched. The CDR3 protein is CASSKDRVFGNGYTF. The CDR3 DNA follows: TGTGCCAGTAGTAAAGACAGGGTTTTCGGAAATGGCTACACCTTC.

The chain is built from TRBV6-4 and TRBJ2-5, with D tentatively TRBD2 (5 bases). Between the trimmed V and J ends, which lost 9 bases and 1 base, there was a span of 33 bases. This CDR3 has 20 residues. Germline CDR1 is MRHNA and CDR2 is SNTAGT. The CDR3, as DNA: TGTGCCAGAATACCGATAAGACATACCGGACGGGGTCTCGGCCAAGAGACCCAGTACTTC. It encodes CARIPIRHTGRGLGQETQYF.

This chain joins TRBV2 and TRBJ1-1; unclear D gene. CDR3 length equals 14 residues. Trimming cost V 0 bases and J 1 base, with 6 bases left between them. The germline V gene encodes CDR1 SNHLY and CDR2 FYNNEI. CDR3 sequence: CASSEANRNTEAFF. The CDR3 region has the DNA TGTGCCAGCAGTGAAGCAAACAGGAACACTGAAGCTTTCTTT.

This clone was picked up one time. The V and J genes are TRBV18 and TRBJ1-1; 10 nucleotides line up with TRBD1. This CDR3 spans 14 amino acids. Losses at the gene ends were 3 bases for V and 4 bases for J; bases not matched to a gene: 2. CDR1 is KGHSH and CDR2 is LQKENI in the germline V gene. The DNA of the CDR3 is TGTGCCAGCTCACCGGGACAGGGGTCCACTGAAGCTTTCTTT. Amino acids: CASSPGQGSTEAFF.

This chain connects TRBV4-1 to TRBJ1-2; tentative D call: TRBD1 (6 bases). This CDR3 is built from 15 residues. V lost 2 bases, J lost 4 bases, and 14 bases lay in between. Germline CDR1 MGHRA, CDR2 YSYEKL. CDR3: CASSQLQGVGYGYTF. CDR3 nucleotides: TGCGCCAGCAGCCAATTACAGGGAGTAGGCTATGGCTACACCTTC.

The V gene is TRBV11-1, the J gene TRBJ2-7; 8 positions match TRBD1. Looked up from germline, CDR1 is SGHAT and CDR2 is FQDESV (reference sequence). The V and J ends lost 4 bases and 3 bases, in that order; junction bases with no gene match: 5. The CDR3 totals 14 residues. The CDR3 region has the DNA TGTGCCAGCAGCTCGACGACAGGGGACTACGAGCAGTACTTC. Protein: CASSSTTGDYEQYF.

This clone is a singleton in its sample. V usage is TRBV7-2 and J usage is TRBJ2-3; TRBD2 matches at 7 bases. The CDR3 has 14 residues. Per germline, CDR1 SGHTA and CDR2 FQGNSA. V dropped 3 bases and J dropped 5; count of bases not matched to a gene: 5. The CDR3 DNA follows: TGTGCCAGCAGCTTCGAGCGGGGATTAGATACGCAGTATTTT. It encodes CASSFERGLDTQYF.

The rearrangement uses TRBV7-3 and TRBJ2-1; TRBD1 might be the D (6 bases). The V and J ends lost 3 bases and 7 bases respectively, with 10 bases between them. The length of the CDR3 is 13 residues. Per the germline V gene, CDR1 is SGHTA and CDR2 is FQGTGA. CDR3 protein: CASSLFRGNEQFF. The CDR3 nucleotides read TGTGCCAGCAGCTTGTTCAGGGGAAATGAGCAGTTCTTC. Using reference TRBV7-3 and TRBJ2-1 for the parts outside the CDR3, the full variable domain is GAGVSQTPSNKVTEKGKYVELRCDPISGHTALYWYRQSLGQGPEFLIYFQGTGAADDSGLPNDRFFAVRPEGSVSTLKIQRTERGDSAVYLCASSLFRGNEQFFGPGTRLTVL.

The CDR3 spells CASSLGQLMNTEAFF. In nucleotides, the CDR3 is TGTGCCAGCAGCTTGGGACAGCTCATGAACACTGAAGCTTTCTTT. The chain joins TRBV5-6 to TRBJ1-1; D may be TRBD1 (5 bases). The CDR3 is 15 residues long. The V end was cut by 0 bases, the J end by 0 bases, with 9 bases between. Germline V CDR1 and CDR2: SGHDT, YYEEEE. The variable domain in full, with the rest retrieved from reference TRBV5-6 and TRBJ1-1, is DAGVTQSPTHLIKTRGQQVTLRCSPKSGHDTVSWYQQALGQGPQFIFQYYEEEERQRGNFPDRFSGHQFPNYSSELNVNALLLGDSALYLCASSLGQLMNTEAFFGQGTRLTVV.

This clone was observed a few times. This chain joins TRBV7-3 and TRBJ2-3, with 11 bases identical to TRBD2. Trimming at V came to 0 bases and at J to 2 bases, leaving 7 bases not matched to a gene. The CDR3 totals 18 residues. Germline values: CDR1 SGHTA, CDR2 FQGTGA. The CDR3 region has the DNA TGTGCCAGCAGCTTAACACTAGCGGGAGCTGGGAACACAGATACGCAGTATTTT. Amino acid sequence: CASSLTLAGAGNTDTQYF. The complete variable domain, with remaining parts taken from reference TRBV7-3 and TRBJ2-3, reads GAGVSQTPSNKVTEKGKYVELRCDPISGHTALYWYRQSLGQGPEFLIYFQGTGAADDSGLPNDRFFAVRPEGSVSTLKIQRTERGDSAVYLCASSLTLAGAGNTDTQYFGPGTRLTVL.

This rearrangement joins TRBV7-2 to TRBJ2-5; no clear D gene. This CDR3 contains 13 residues. Trimming took off 1 base at V and 4 bases at J, with 7 bases between the two ends. Germline V gene lookup returns CDR1 SGHTA and CDR2 FQGNSA. CDR3 nucleotide sequence: TGTGCCAGCAGCTTAGGGGCAATAGAGACCCAGTACTTC. Amino acids: CASSLGAIETQYF.

The chain uses TRBV7-9 and TRBJ1-1; 7 bases align to TRBD1. V dropped 10 bases and J dropped 1; count of bases not matched to a gene: 6. The length of the CDR3 is 13 residues. Germline assignment: CDR1 SEHNR and CDR2 FQNEAQ (reference sequence). The CDR3 reads CANSRQGNTEAFF. In DNA form, the CDR3 reads TGTGCCAACTCAAGACAGGGGAACACTGAAGCTTTCTTT.

The chain couples TRBV7-8 to TRBJ2-1; 7 bases line up with TRBD1. Germline trimming cut 5 bases from V and 13 bases from J; bases unmatched to any gene: 5. Germline V gene sequence: CDR1 SGHVS, CDR2 FQNEAQ. CDR3 size: 11 residues. CDR3 loop: CASSPDRVQFF. The CDR3 DNA sequence: TGTGCCAGCAGCCCAGACAGGGTTCAGTTCTTC.

The chain uses TRBV28 and TRBJ2-2, with D possibly matching TRBD2 (6 bases). Trimming cost V 3 bases and J 1 base, with 9 bases left between them. CDR3 length: 15 residues. Germline V lookup: CDR1 MDHEN, CDR2 SYDVKM. DNA for the CDR3: TGTGCCAGCAGTTTTGGAGGGGAGAACACCGGGGAGCTGTTTTTT. Amino acid sequence: CASSFGGENTGELFF. Supplemented by reference TRBV28 and TRBJ2-2, the full variable domain reads DVKVTQSSRYLVKRTGEKVFLECVQDMDHENMFWYRQDPGLGLRLIYFSYDVKMKEKGDIPEGYSVSREKKERFSLILESASTNQTSMYLCASSFGGENTGELFFGEGSRLTVL.

This clone was detected only once. CDR3 residues: CASSAQGPNTGELFF. The CDR3 DNA sequence: TGTGCCAGCAGTGCCCAGGGTCCGAACACCGGGGAGCTGTTTTTT. The chain combines TRBV2 with TRBJ2-2, with a possible D match to TRBD1 (5 bases). Germline loops: CDR1 SNHLY, CDR2 FYNNEI. V was trimmed by 4 bases and J by 0 bases, leaving 9 bases between them. This CDR3 has 15 amino acids.

V and J are TRBV18 and TRBJ2-6; D may be TRBD1 (6 bases). V lost 3 bases and J 0 bases, leaving 18 bases between the germline ends. Per the germline V gene, CDR1 is KGHSH and CDR2 is LQKENI. This CDR3 spans 19 amino acids. DNA of the CDR3: TGTGCCAGCTCACCGTATATACAGGGTCCTTCCTCTGGGGCCAACGTCCTGACTTTC. Translated: CASSPYIQGPSSGANVLTF.